This T cell receptor (beta chain) came from a study of T cell responses to AZD1222 COVID-19 vaccine. Study results and limitations: Repertoire samples came only from after the peak T cell response. Close to half of spike-specific TCRs reportedly recognize unmutated variant regions.

CDR3 length: 15 residues. J gave up 3 bases and V 7 bases, and 10 bases lay outside the gene matches. CDR1 and CDR2 from the germline V gene are KGHDR and SFDVKD. Profiled with immunoSEQ multiplex PCR; TCRdb holds only in-frame clones, not every one. Of about 160,000 clones listed, 92% are singletons. On this clone itself: The antigen is unknown.

The chain couples TRBV24-1 to TRBJ1-1, with 7 bases that match TRBD1. The clonotype was recovered from an adult in good health. Sequencing used peripheral blood, obtained on day 0 of MenACWY control vaccination. CDR3 region: CATRGTHGQDTEAFF. The CDR3 DNA reads TGTGCCACCAGAGGTACCCATGGACAGGACACTGAAGCTTTCTTT.